This TCR beta chain is drawn from a study of cytomegalovirus exposure and HLA in healthy donors. Study-wide results and caveats: Immune exposure information available was restricted to CMV serostatus.

As regards this clone: Its cognate antigen is unknown.

Both 60 Vbeta primers and 13 Jbeta primers went into the PCR. Only in-frame clones appear in the TCRdb table, and some are missing; sequencing was by immunoSEQ multiplex PCR. The table records around 190,000 clones, over 60% of them present only once. This clonotype was sampled from a woman aged 40 to 49 in good health and CMV-seronegative. Sequenced: PBMCs.

The CDR3 is CASSPQAGGNYGYTF. The CDR3 region has the DNA TGCGCCAGCTCCCCTCAGGCAGGGGGAAACTATGGCTACACCTTC. The chain carries TRBV5-1 and TRBJ1-2, with 7 bases fitting TRBD1. J gave up 2 bases and V 7 bases, and 11 bases lay outside the gene matches. The length of the CDR3 is 15 residues. CDR1 SGHRS and CDR2 YFSETQ come from the germline V gene.